This T cell receptor beta chain emerged from a study of cytomegalovirus exposure and HLA in healthy donors. Whole-study findings and limits: Confirmation was obtained in vitro that a few CMV-associated chains are specific for CMV antigens.

Points on this clone: Its target is not known.

CDR3 size: 12 residues. V lost 4 bases, J lost 7 bases, and 1 base stayed unmatched. Germline assignment: CDR1 LNHDA and CDR2 SQIVND (reference sequence). PCR primers comprised 60 Vbeta and 13 Jbeta primers. Clones were sequenced by immunoSEQ multiplex PCR, and TCRdb holds only the in-frame ones, with some missing. The sample carries about 160,000 clones, around 83% recorded once. This chain joins TRBV19 and TRBJ2-4; 7 nucleotides align to TRBD1. The receptor's source is a girl aged 2 to 10 in good health and CMV-seropositive. Specimen: PBMCs. The CDR3 region has the DNA TGTGCCAGTAGTAAGACAGGGAACATTCAGTACTTC. As protein: CASSKTGNIQYF. The full variable domain, rest sourced from reference TRBV19 and TRBJ2-4, is DGGITQSPKYLFRKEGQNVTLSCEQNLNHDAMYWYRQDPGQGLRLIYYSQIVNDFQKGDIAEGYSVSREKKESFPLTVTSAQKNPTAFYLCASSKTGNIQYFGAGTRLSVL.